This T cell receptor (beta chain) was recorded in a study of Ad26.COV2.S vaccination and SARS-CoV-2 variants. Overall study: The study gave Ad26.COV2.S intramuscularly, once or twice 56 days apart.

Germline loops: CDR1 SGDLS, CDR2 YYNGEE. V lost 1 base and J 0 bases, leaving 11 bases between the germline ends. The CDR3 loop spans 16 amino acids. Treatment here: over 15 received Ad26.COV2.S at low or high dose, single or two shots; five or six received placebo; per-sample allocation not given. Collection of samples fell on day 63 after the first vaccine or placebo injection. An Ad26 vector expressing Wuhan-strain SARS-CoV-2 spike constituted the vaccine. Regarding this clone: What it recognizes is unknown.

The study's findings and limits: Recipients of vaccine and of placebo showed similar breadth of their non-spike TCR repertoires.

The assay was immunoSEQ multiplex PCR, and TCRdb's table has in-frame clones only and misses some. The sample carries about 440,000 clones, 87% recorded once. This chain joins TRBV9 and TRBJ2-1, with D possibly matching TRBD2 (6 bases). The source material was peripheral blood, sampled in a trial of Ad26.COV2.S vaccine versus placebo. This sequence originates from a person aged 18-65 years who received the Ad26.COV2.S COVID-19 vaccine or a placebo. The CDR3: CASSVSAGSSYNEQFF. CDR3 sequence (DNA): TGTGCCAGCAGCGTATCTGCGGGGAGCTCCTACAATGAGCAGTTCTTC.